This T cell receptor beta chain was retrieved from a study of T cells in Graves' hyperthyroidism and ophthalmopathy. Study findings and constraints: Blood samples included most of the expanded thyroid clonotypes exceeding 0.001. The model identified upcoming ophthalmopathy a median approximately six months ahead of onset.

On this clonotype: As yet, its antigen is unknown. A much larger clone sits a single nucleotide away, making a read error possible.

Germline-derived CDR1 and CDR2 are SGHRS and YFSETQ. This CDR3 region has 17 residues. V was clipped by 4 bases and J by 0 bases, with 17 bases between them. Diagnosis rested on symptoms, serum thyroxine and TRAb, thyroid ultrasound, and orbital computed tomography. The CDR3 regions of TCR beta were amplified from RNA transcripts. During a first-round RT-PCR of the TCR CDR3, the HTBI primer set was used. MiXCR was run by TCRdb on the multiplex PCR reads, yielding one entry per CDR3 protein. The sample carries about 570,000 distinct CDR3 sequences, about half recorded once. This TCR was sampled from an adult woman with Graves' disease, either hyperthyroidism or ophthalmopathy (not recorded which). Sequencing was performed on peripheral blood or thyroid tissue (not recorded which). The J gene is TRBJ1-3, the V gene TRBV5-1; the D is unclear. CDR3 loop: CASSRVLAIFSGNTIYF. The CDR3 DNA sequence: TGCGCCAGCAGCCGAGTACTGGCCATTTTCTCTGGAAACACCATATATTTT.